The 21 T cell receptor beta chains given below trace back to one sample, sequenced in a study of prognosis after radiotherapy for stage I lung cancer (dated by TCRdb to the early 2020s). For sequencing, an Illumina HiSeq 3000 was employed. The TCR beta CDR3 region was amplified from genomic DNA by two rounds of multiplex PCR. In the first PCR round, primers specific to each TRBV and TRBJ gene were used, and the primer sequences were filed in Chinese patent CN105087789A. The public reads were run again by TCRdb, first through fastp at Q25 and then through MiXCR, and only productive beta chains were kept. Rows merge per CDR3 protein into single entries with the most common DNA and genes. Counted in this sample were some 38,000 distinct CDR3 sequences; about 24% of them appeared once. The ten top clones hold 25% to 30% of the sample. The sample in question was PBMCs, obtained before or after stereotactic body radiation therapy (not recorded which). The receptors were sampled from a donor over 45 with non-small cell lung cancer.

There are many counts of this clonotype. The chain recombines TRBV20-1 with TRBJ1-2, with D maybe TRBD1 (6 bases). Germline loops: CDR1 DFQATT, CDR2 SNEGSKA (reference sequence). Trimming stripped 2 bases from V and 4 bases from J, with 8 bases between. CDR3 length: 12 residues. Written as DNA, the CDR3 is TGCAGTGCTAGAAGAGGGGGCTATGGCTACACCTTC. Translated, it gives CSARRGGYGYTF.

There are many counts of this clonotype. The CDR3 loop reads CASSDTGSGNTIYF. CDR3 DNA: TGCGCCAGCAGTGACACAGGTTCTGGAAACACCATATATTTT. V and J are TRBV10-2 and TRBJ1-3; possibly TRBD1 for D (5 bases). CDR1 is WSHSY and CDR2 is SAAADI in the germline V gene. Trimming took 3 bases from V and 1 from J, leaving 7 bases between them. CDR3 length: 14 amino acids.

Many counts were recorded for this clonotype. CDR3 DNA: TGTGCCAGCAGCTTCGGCAATTCACCCCTCCACTTT. Its translation: CASSFGNSPLHF. The rearrangement links TRBV7-8 to TRBJ1-6; D remains unclear. The CDR3 contains 12 residues. V was cut by 3 bases and J by 7 bases, with 4 bases left in between. CDR1 SGHVS and CDR2 FQNEAQ come from the germline V gene.

In its sample, this clonotype was seen many times. The chain is built from TRBV4-2 and TRBJ2-7; D is possibly TRBD2 (6 bases). From germline, CDR1 is LGHNA and CDR2 YNFKEQ. V dropped 4 bases and J dropped 1 base, with 14 bases sitting between them. The CDR3 has 15 residues. CDR3 amino acids: CASSPTSSGSYEQYF. Here the CDR3 DNA reads TGTGCCAGCAGCCCCACTAGTAGCGGATCCTACGAGCAGTACTTC.

In its sample, this clonotype was seen many times. The chain couples TRBV7-9 to TRBJ1-4; D is ambiguous. Germline CDR1 SEHNR, CDR2 FQNEAQ (reference sequence). The ends were cut back, 1 base at V and 8 bases at J, with 17 bases in the middle. This CDR3 contains 16 residues. CDR3 region: CASSLGFDTLKEKLFF. The CDR3 DNA reads as TGTGCCAGCAGCTTAGGGTTCGACACCCTCAAGGAAAAACTGTTTTTT.

The J gene is TRBJ1-2, the V gene TRBV5-1; no clear D gene. The CDR3 runs 16 residues. V was cut by 0 bases and J by 8 bases, with 20 bases left in between. Germline loops: CDR1 SGHRS, CDR2 YFSETQ. The DNA for the CDR3 is TGCGCCAGCAGCTTGGGCGCTTTGGGGTCGGCCTACGGCTACACCTTC. Its protein product is CASSLGALGSAYGYTF.

The rearrangement links TRBV6-5 to TRBJ2-1; no definite D call. Germline values: CDR1 MNHEY, CDR2 SVGAGI. CDR3 length equals 13 residues. The V end was cut by 4 bases, the J end by 9 bases, with 13 bases between. The DNA of the CDR3 is TGTGCCAGCAGTTTCCTTAAGGGTAGTGAGCAGTTCTTC. It encodes CASSFLKGSEQFF.

This clonotype was found once. A far more abundant clone sits one base away, making this likely a read error. The rearrangement links TRBV6-4 to TRBJ1-3; D is uncertain. The CDR3 has 15 amino acids. Germline CDR1 reads MRHNA; CDR2 reads SNTAGT. With 3 bases removed from V and 8 bases from J, the gap between germline ends came to 17 bases. The CDR3 loop is CASSDRAVGWHTIYF. CDR3 DNA sequence: TGTGCCAGCAGTGATCGGGCAGTGGGCTGGCACACCATATATTTT.

With regard to this clonotype: A junction boundary mismatches the germline segment, possibly from a read error. The V call is TRBV4-2, the J call TRBJ2-1; 13 bases are shared with TRBD2. In germline, CDR1 is LGHNA, CDR2 YNFKEQ. The CDR3 runs to 19 residues. This chain's CDR3 is CASSRDRRTSGRYYNEQFF. In nucleotides, the CDR3 is TGTGCCAGCAGCCGAGATAGGCGGACTAGCGGGAGATACTACAACGAGCAGTTCTTC.

There are many counts of this clonotype. The chain uses TRBV7-3 and TRBJ2-6; D possibly corresponds to TRBD1 (6 bases). The V end was cut by 5 bases, the J end by 2 bases, with 13 bases between. The CDR3 contains 16 residues. Germline V gene lookup returns CDR1 SGHTA and CDR2 FQGTGA. The CDR3: CASSRTGLAGANVLTF. CDR3 DNA: TGTGCCAGCAGCAGAACAGGGTTGGCTGGGGCCAACGTCCTGACTTTC.

This clonotype was recorded many times. The J gene is TRBJ1-1, the V gene TRBV28, with D unresolved. V lost 4 bases to trimming and J lost 6 bases, with 12 bases between them. The CDR3 runs to 13 residues. Germline-derived CDR1 and CDR2 are MDHEN and SYDVKM. In DNA form, the CDR3 reads TGTGCCAGCAGTTCGGCATCGGTCGCTGAAGCTTTCTTT. Translated, it gives CASSSASVAEAFF.

This clonotype has a count of ten or more. The J gene is TRBJ2-7, the V gene TRBV5-6, with D maybe TRBD1 (5 bases). CDR1 and CDR2 from the germline V gene are SGHDT and YYEEEE. V dropped 3 bases and J dropped 3 bases, with 19 bases sitting between them. The CDR3 consists of 16 residues. The CDR3 sequence is CASSSRRQFSLYEQYF. CDR3 in DNA: TGTGCCAGCAGCTCGAGAAGACAGTTCTCTCTCTACGAGCAGTACTTC. The complete variable domain, with remaining parts taken from reference TRBV5-6 and TRBJ2-7, reads DAGVTQSPTHLIKTRGQQVTLRCSPKSGHDTVSWYQQALGQGPQFIFQYYEEEERQRGNFPDRFSGHQFPNYSSELNVNALLLGDSALYLCASSSRRQFSLYEQYFGPGTRLTVT.

This clonotype was found many times. The rearrangement uses TRBV9 and TRBJ2-3; TRBD2 matches 7 bases. This CDR3 has 15 residues. The junction had 2 bases not matched to a gene; V was cut back by 0 bases and J by 1 base. Germline V gives CDR1 SGDLS, CDR2 YYNGEE. The CDR3 nucleotides read TGTGCCAGCAGCGTAGCGCTAGCGGGCACAGATACGCAGTATTTT. Translation gives CASSVALAGTDTQYF.

This clonotype was detected many times. V usage is TRBV28 and J usage is TRBJ1-3; D call uncertain. Per the germline V gene, CDR1 is MDHEN and CDR2 is SYDVKM. V lost 2 bases to trimming and J lost 4 bases, with 12 bases between them. The CDR3 is 15 amino acids. CDR3 sequence: CASSLLTRLGNTIYF. CDR3 bases: TGTGCCAGCAGTTTACTGACACGGCTGGGAAACACCATATATTTT.

This clonotype was detected many times. V and J are TRBV6-1 and TRBJ1-1; D not certain. Germline loops: CDR1 MNHNS, CDR2 SASEGT. CDR3 size: 10 residues. Trimming cost V 9 bases and J 2 bases, with 4 bases left between them. CDR3 DNA sequence: TGTGCCAGTTCTAACACTGAAGCTTTCTTT. Translating it yields CASSNTEAFF.

A remark on this clonotype: One end of the junction fails to match germline, which may point to a read error. The chain couples TRBV20-1 to TRBJ2-7; possibly TRBD2 for D (5 bases). The CDR3 is made up of 13 amino acids. Germline V gene data show CDR1 as DFQATT and CDR2 as SNEGSKA (reference sequence). The CDR3 reads CSGGESAYYEEYF. DNA of the CDR3: TGCAGTGGTGGGGAGAGCGCCTATTACGAGGAGTACTTC.

This clonotype showed up just a few times. This may arise from a read error, as a much more abundant clone is one base away. V gene TRBV6-2 or TRBV6-3 combines with J gene TRBJ2-2, with a possible D match to TRBD2 (5 bases). V gave up 5 bases and J gave up 4 bases, with 17 bases separating them. Germline V gives CDR1 MNHEY, CDR2 SVGEGT. The CDR3 is 16 amino acids. CDR3 DNA: TGTGCCAGCAGTGAAGGAGCGTGGGAGTCCACCGGGGAGCTGTTTTTT. It yields the protein CASSEGAWESTGELFF.

This clonotype was seen ten or more times. The chain joins TRBV6-2 or TRBV6-3 to TRBJ2-5, with 10 bases aligning to TRBD1. Per the germline V gene, CDR1 is MNHEY and CDR2 is SVGEGT. With V trimmed by 8 bases and J by 1 base, 7 bases remained unmatched. The CDR3 length is 15 residues. The CDR3 loop is CASLSGTGAQETQYF. The CDR3 nucleotides read TGTGCCAGCTTATCCGGGACAGGGGCCCAAGAGACCCAGTACTTC.

The table lists this clonotype with many counts. This chain uses TRBV12-3 or TRBV12-4 with TRBJ2-6, with D hard to call. There are 14 residues in the CDR3. The V end lost 6 bases, the J end lost 1 base, and 7 bases lay between the germline ends. The CDR3 loop is CASSRKSGANVLTF. The CDR3, as DNA: TGTGCCAGCAGCCGTAAATCTGGGGCCAACGTCCTGACTTTC.

At least ten counts were recorded for this clonotype. J is TRBJ1-6 and V is TRBV28, with 9 bases that match TRBD1. The germline V gene has CDR1 MDHEN and CDR2 SYDVKM. J lost 4 bases, V lost 7 bases, and 5 bases had no gene match. This CDR3 has 15 residues. The CDR3 DNA sequence: TGTGCCAGCAATCGACAGGGGGGTTATAATTCACCCCTCCACTTT. This translates into CASNRQGGYNSPLHF.

The sample holds many counts of this clonotype. The V and J genes are TRBV20-1 and TRBJ2-5, with D unclear. The length of the CDR3 is 13 residues. The V end lost 0 bases, the J end lost 7 bases, and 12 bases lay between the germline ends. Germline assignment: CDR1 DFQATT and CDR2 SNEGSKA (reference sequence). CDR3 sequence (DNA): TGCAGTGCTAGAGATCCCCAGATGGGGACCCAGTACTTC. This sequence encodes CSARDPQMGTQYF.